Each of the 20 T cell receptor beta chains below was sequenced from the same sample in a study of OX40 agonist ivuxolimab in advanced cancers. Assay used: immunoSEQ multiplex PCR; TCRdb lists only in-frame clones, some missing. The repertoire consists of roughly 12,000 clones, with approximately 87% occurring once and the leading ten covering more than 40%. The sample was CD4+ or CD8+ T cells sorted from blood, taken in a trial of the OX40 agonist ivuxolimab. The receptor source for this set is an adult with an advanced solid tumor such as melanoma, head and neck, liver or kidney cancer.

This clone was counted once. The V and J genes are TRBV27 and TRBJ2-2, with D unresolved. The CDR3 consists of 13 residues. Germline V lookup: CDR1 MNHEY, CDR2 SMNVEV (reference sequence). Trimming pared 10 bases from V and 0 bases from J, leaving 9 bases between. DNA for the CDR3: TGTGCCACAGAGGAACCGAACACCGGGGAGCTGTTTTTT. This codes for CATEEPNTGELFF.

The V and J genes are TRBV6-5 and TRBJ1-1, with a tentative D call TRBD1 (6 bases). This CDR3 has 14 residues. Germline CDR1 reads MNHEY; CDR2 reads SVGAGI. The germline V and J ends were trimmed by 2 bases and 2 bases, with 9 bases remaining between them. For the CDR3, the DNA is TGTGCCAGCAGTTACCTGACAGGAAACACTGAAGCTTTCTTT. This sequence encodes CASSYLTGNTEAFF.

This chain links TRBV7-9 with TRBJ2-5, with TRBD2 matching over 12 bases. TRBJ2-7 matches the DNA end more closely, so the J call is doubtful. There are 17 residues in the CDR3. Per germline, CDR1 SEHNR and CDR2 FQNEAQ (reference sequence). The CDR3 DNA follows: TGTGCCAGCAGCCCGAGGACTAGCGGGGTTGTCTCCTACGAGCAGTACTTC. It is translated as CASSPRTSGVVSYEQYF.

CDR3 in amino acids: CASSLAGGYGYTF. The CDR3 DNA reads as TGTGCCAGCAGCTTAGCAGGGGGCTATGGCTACACCTTC. V gene TRBV11-3 combines with J gene TRBJ1-2, with 7 bases that match TRBD1. After removal of 1 base from V and 4 bases from J, the junction contained 0 bases not matched to a gene. The CDR3 runs 13 residues. CDR1 and CDR2 from the germline V gene are SGHNT and YENEEA. Supplemented by reference TRBV11-3 and TRBJ1-2, the full variable domain reads EAGVVQSPRYKIIEKKQPVAFWCNPISGHNTLYWYLQNLGQGPELLIRYENEEAVDDSQLPKDRFSAERLKGVDSTLKIQPAELGDSAVYLCASSLAGGYGYTFGSGTRLTVV.

In DNA, the CDR3 is TGCGCCAGCAGCCAAGATGGGCATTTCACCGGGGAGCTGTTTTTT. Protein product: CASSQDGHFTGELFF. The rearrangement uses TRBV4-3 and TRBJ2-2; no firm D call. CDR1 is LGHNA and CDR2 is YSLEER in the germline V gene. This CDR3 spans 15 amino acids. V gave up 0 bases and J gave up 4 bases, with 9 bases separating them.

The chain recombines TRBV6-4 with TRBJ2-3; no definite D call. The germline CDR1 and CDR2 sequences are MRHNA and SNTAGT. The CDR3 has 14 residues. With 4 bases removed from V and 4 bases from J, the gap between germline ends came to 12 bases. DNA for the CDR3: TGTGCCAGCAGTGTAGAAGGGCAGGCAGATACGCAGTATTTT. Translating it yields CASSVEGQADTQYF.

V gene TRBV9 combines with J gene TRBJ1-2; D gene unclear. The CDR3 is 12 residues long. Germline CDR1 SGDLS, CDR2 YYNGEE. Trimming removed 1 base at V and 8 bases at J, with 9 bases between. CDR3 DNA sequence: TGTGCCAGCAGCGTATCGGGGTTAGGCTACACCTTC. Its protein product is CASSVSGLGYTF. Full variable domain (outside the CDR3, taken from reference TRBV9 and TRBJ1-2): DSGVTQTPKHLITATGQRVTLRCSPRSGDLSVYWYQQSLDQGLQFLIQYYNGEERAKGNILERFSAQQFPDLHSELNLSSLELGDSALYFCASSVSGLGYTFGSGTRLTVV.

The chain recombines TRBV13 with TRBJ2-5, with 9 bases identical to TRBD2. The germline CDR1 and CDR2 sequences are PRHDT and FYEKMQ (reference sequence). The CDR3 length is 14 residues. The V gene end was trimmed by 7 bases and the J gene end by 4 bases; junction bases not matched to a gene: 7. CDR3 amino acids: CASKLAGNRETQYF. The CDR3 DNA sequence: TGTGCCAGCAAGCTAGCGGGGAACAGAGAGACCCAGTACTTC.

This clone has a single count. The gene calls are TRBV11-2 and TRBJ2-7; 7 bases are a match to TRBD2. This CDR3 has 16 amino acids. In germline, CDR1 is SGHAT, CDR2 FQNNGV. The V and J ends lost 7 bases and 0 bases, in that order; junction bases with no gene match: 12. The CDR3 region is CASTKTGGVSSYEQYF. The CDR3 region has the DNA TGTGCCAGCACCAAAACTGGGGGGGTTAGCTCCTACGAGCAGTACTTC.

J is TRBJ1-5 and V is TRBV21-1; TRBD1 is taken as the D call from the table, unchecked against the DNA. TRBV21-1 is recorded as a pseudogene. There are 18 residues in the CDR3. The CDR3 bases are TGTGCCAGCAGCAAATACCCAGGACAGGGGGCAAGCAATCAGCCCCAGCATTTT. Its translation: CASSKYPGQGASNQPQHF.

This chain connects TRBV19 to TRBJ2-7; no firm D call. V dropped 8 bases and J dropped 6 bases, with 17 bases sitting between them. The CDR3 consists of 13 residues. Germline CDR1 and CDR2: LNHDA and SQIVND (reference sequence). This chain's CDR3 is CASALGSLGEQYF. For the CDR3, the DNA is TGTGCCAGTGCCTTGGGATCTCTTGGCGAGCAGTACTTC.

The chain links TRBV5-4 to TRBJ2-3; TRBD2 matches 7 bases. The CDR3 consists of 16 residues. V gave up 5 bases and J gave up 2 bases; unmatched junction bases: 11. Per the germline V gene, CDR1 is SGHNT and CDR2 is YYREEE (reference sequence). The CDR3, as DNA: TGTGCCAGCAGTCCTGGCTTGGCGGGAGTCACAGATACGCAGTATTTT. Amino acids: CASSPGLAGVTDTQYF.

The V gene is TRBV19, the J gene TRBJ2-3; 12 nucleotides match TRBD2. V dropped 5 bases and J dropped 8; count of bases not matched to a gene: 2. There are 13 residues in the CDR3. Germline values: CDR1 LNHDA, CDR2 SQIVND (reference sequence). This chain's CDR3 is CASSASGRATQYF. The DNA of the CDR3 is TGTGCCAGTAGTGCTAGCGGGAGGGCTACGCAGTATTTT.

This clone was detected only once. V gene TRBV7-9 combines with J gene TRBJ1-4; D ambiguous. CDR1 is SEHNR and CDR2 is FQNEAQ in the germline V gene (reference sequence). The CDR3 is 13 residues long. Trimming cost V 4 bases and J 6 bases, with 9 bases left between them. The CDR3: CASSSAGDEKLFF. The CDR3 region has the DNA TGTGCCAGCAGCTCAGCGGGTGATGAAAAACTGTTTTTT.

The gene calls are TRBV7-8 and TRBJ2-7; D gene uncertain. Germline-derived CDR1 and CDR2 are SGHVS and FQNEAQ. V lost 3 bases to trimming and J lost 4 bases, with 10 bases between them. The CDR3 runs 13 residues. CDR3 DNA: TGTGCCAGCAGCTTCGATAACTATTACGAGCAGTACTTC. Amino acids: CASSFDNYYEQYF.

This rearrangement joins TRBV7-2 to TRBJ2-3, with TRBD2 matching over 10 bases. The CDR3 length is 14 residues. V dropped 5 bases and J dropped 6; count of bases not matched to a gene: 5. Germline V gene lookup returns CDR1 SGHTA and CDR2 FQGNSA. The CDR3 DNA reads as TGTGCCAGCAGCAAGCTAGCGGGAGCTGATACGCAGTATTTT. Amino acid sequence: CASSKLAGADTQYF.

This chain links TRBV19 with TRBJ2-5; TRBD2 is a possible D gene (5 bases). With 2 bases removed from V and 1 base from J, the gap between germline ends came to 11 bases. The CDR3 loop spans 15 amino acids. CDR1 and CDR2 (germline): LNHDA, SQIVND (reference sequence). DNA of the CDR3: TGTGCCAGTAGTATATCACTTCGGGGCCAAGAGACCCAGTACTTC. Translation: CASSISLRGQETQYF. The variable domain in full, with the rest retrieved from reference TRBV19 and TRBJ2-5, is DGGITQSPKYLFRKEGQNVTLSCEQNLNHDAMYWYRQDPGQGLRLIYYSQIVNDFQKGDIAEGYSVSREKKESFPLTVTSAQKNPTAFYLCASSISLRGQETQYFGPGTRLLVL.

The chain is built from TRBV19 and TRBJ2-5; D remains unclear. The J call may be faulty, since TRBJ2-7 better matches the DNA end. Germline lookup yields CDR1 LNHDA and CDR2 SQIVND (reference sequence). The CDR3 is made up of 12 amino acids. CDR3 protein: CASSPSFGEQYF. The CDR3 coding sequence is TGTGCCAGTAGTCCCTCCTTCGGCGAGCAGTACTTC.

The rearrangement uses TRBV5-5 and TRBJ1-6; D remains unclear. V lost 3 bases to trimming and J lost 15 bases, with 13 bases between them. The CDR3 is made up of 12 amino acids. Germline V gene data show CDR1 as SGHKS and CDR2 as YYEKEE (reference sequence). CDR3 in amino acids: CASSYYSNLLHF. The DNA for the CDR3 is TGTGCCAGCAGCTACTATAGCAATCTCCTCCACTTT. The full variable domain, with the rest looked up from reference TRBV5-5 and TRBJ1-6, is DAGVTQSPTHLIKTRGQQVTLRCSPISGHKSVSWYQQVLGQGPQFIFQYYEKEERGRGNFPDRFSARQFPNYSSELNVNALLLGDSALYLCASSYYSNLLHFGNGTRLTVT.

J is TRBJ1-5 and V is TRBV7-2; maybe TRBD1 (5 bases). The CDR3 has 16 residues. Germline CDR1 and CDR2: SGHTA and FQGNSA. Trimming took off 1 base at V and 4 bases at J, with 14 bases between the two ends. This chain's CDR3 is CASSLEVLGVNQPQHF. The CDR3 DNA follows: TGTGCCAGCAGCTTAGAAGTATTAGGGGTTAATCAGCCCCAGCATTTT.